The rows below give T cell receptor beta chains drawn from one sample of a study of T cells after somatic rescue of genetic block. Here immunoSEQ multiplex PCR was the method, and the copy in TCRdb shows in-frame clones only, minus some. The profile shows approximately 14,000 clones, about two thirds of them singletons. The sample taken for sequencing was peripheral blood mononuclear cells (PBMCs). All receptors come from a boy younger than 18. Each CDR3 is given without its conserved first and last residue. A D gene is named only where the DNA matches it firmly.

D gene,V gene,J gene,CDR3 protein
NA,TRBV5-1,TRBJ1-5,ASSLYGLNQPQH
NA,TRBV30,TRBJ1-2,AWSVVHLPNYGYT
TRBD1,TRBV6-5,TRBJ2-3,ASTDRVGTDTQY
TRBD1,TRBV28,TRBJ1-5,ASSLWDRKRGYSNQPQH
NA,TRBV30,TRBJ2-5,AWSIRDFLQTQY
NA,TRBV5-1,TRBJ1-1,ASSPLRFPFEAF
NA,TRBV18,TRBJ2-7,ASSPARGDYEQY
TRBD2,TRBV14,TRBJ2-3,ASSQVRLAGGRTDTQY
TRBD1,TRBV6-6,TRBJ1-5,ASSYSDRALQPQH
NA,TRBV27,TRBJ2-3,ASSSDRSTDTQY
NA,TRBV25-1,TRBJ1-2,ASSTPSRGRGYT
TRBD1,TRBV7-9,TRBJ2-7,ASSRQGAGEQY
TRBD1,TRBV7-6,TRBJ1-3,ASTNTGAGNTIY
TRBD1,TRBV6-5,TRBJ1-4,ASSDRGNEKLF
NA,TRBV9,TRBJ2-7,ASSADRRVSYYEQY
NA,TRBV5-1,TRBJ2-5,ASSLGQETQY
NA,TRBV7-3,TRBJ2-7,ASSPPGSYEQY
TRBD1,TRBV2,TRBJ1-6,ASSEPRTGGN
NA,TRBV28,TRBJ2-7,ASSLETTEQY
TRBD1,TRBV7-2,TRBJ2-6,ASSLGQGRGSGANVLT
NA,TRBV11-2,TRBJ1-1,ASSFGGITEAF
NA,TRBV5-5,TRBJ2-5,ASSPAGAGLTETQY
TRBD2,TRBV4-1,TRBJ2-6,ASSQDTSSGLAGGPSNVLT
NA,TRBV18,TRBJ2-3,ASSRNGERATQY
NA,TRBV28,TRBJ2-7,ASSLGQVETYEQY
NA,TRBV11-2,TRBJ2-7,ASSLGRARDEQY
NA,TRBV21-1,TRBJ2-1,ASSKGRHSSYNEQF
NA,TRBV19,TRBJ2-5,ASSMTLRAPQETQY
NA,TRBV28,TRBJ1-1,ASSLEGLNTEAF
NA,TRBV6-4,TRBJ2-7,ASSEQGGNTYEQY
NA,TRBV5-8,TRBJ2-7,ASSRGGLSFSYEQY
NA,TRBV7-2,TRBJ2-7,ASSFARGPHEQY
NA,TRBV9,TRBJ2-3,ASSRDLTDTQY
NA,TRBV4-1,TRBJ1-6,ASSQGRYNSPLH
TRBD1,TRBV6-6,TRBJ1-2,ASSYPLIRQGQGYT
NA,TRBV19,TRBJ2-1,ASSIGRDNEQF
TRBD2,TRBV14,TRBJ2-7,ASSQQRRTSGDRYEQY
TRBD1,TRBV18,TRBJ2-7,ASSPYGTAYEQY
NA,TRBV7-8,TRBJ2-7,ASSFRTPSSYEQY
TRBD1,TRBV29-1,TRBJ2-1,SAVPGQPYNEQF
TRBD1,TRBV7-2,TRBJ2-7,ASSPRDRVDYEQY
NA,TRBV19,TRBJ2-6,ASSTQGSGANVLT
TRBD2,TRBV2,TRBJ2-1,ASRRTSGDYNEQF
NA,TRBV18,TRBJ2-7,ASSPGGTYEQY
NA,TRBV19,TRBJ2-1,ASSIWGNEQF
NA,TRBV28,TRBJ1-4,ASSSPGEGPLRTNEKLF
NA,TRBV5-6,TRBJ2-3,ASSLQVSSTDTQY
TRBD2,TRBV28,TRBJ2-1,ASSPASGIYNEQF
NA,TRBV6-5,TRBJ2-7,ASSYTAGSSYEQY
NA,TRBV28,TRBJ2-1,ASSSHRGAYNEQF